Below are 4 T cell receptor beta chains sequenced from a single sample in a study of lymphopenia after photon versus proton radiotherapy (dated by TCRdb to the late 2010s). The library was prepared using the immunoSEQ multiplex PCR assay. TCRdb took this table from immuneACCESS and kept in-frame rearrangements with V and J called. Such tables lack part of the clones; where checked against another copy, unresolved V genes explain under half of the gap, and the rest is unexplained. Across this sample there are about 39,000 clones, with approximately 90% seen only once. Of the sample, over 12% falls within the top ten clones. The sequencing used peripheral blood, collected from a patient treated with photon-based radiotherapy. The source is a man between 60 and 75 years old with cholangiocarcinoma.

The CDR3, as DNA: TGTGCCAGTAAGGGGACAGGGGGATTTGGCTACACCTTC. This sequence encodes CASKGTGGFGYTF. The gene calls are TRBV19 and TRBJ1-2, with 11 bases matching TRBD1. This CDR3 is built from 13 residues. V was clipped by 7 bases and J by 7 bases; unmatched bases: 5. CDR1 LNHDA and CDR2 SQIVND come from the germline V gene (reference sequence).

The rearrangement links TRBV28 to TRBJ2-7; 9 bases map to TRBD2. CDR3 size: 14 residues. CDR1 and CDR2 from the germline V gene are MDHEN and SYDVKM. With V trimmed by 2 bases and J by 5 bases, 4 bases remained unmatched. The CDR3 region has the DNA TGTGCCAGCAGTTTAGTAGCGGGAGACGACGAGCAGTACTTC. Translating it yields CASSLVAGDDEQYF.

Only a few counts were recorded for this clone. The chain combines TRBV7-2 with TRBJ2-1; D unresolved. V was trimmed by 3 bases and J by 0 bases, leaving 9 bases between them. The CDR3 is made up of 15 amino acids. Germline loops: CDR1 SGHTA, CDR2 FQGNSA. DNA for the CDR3: TGTGCCAGCAGCTTTTCGCGGAGCTCCTACAATGAGCAGTTCTTC. Residues: CASSFSRSSYNEQFF.

The genes are TRBV7-2 and TRBJ2-5; 9 bases agree with TRBD1. The better agreement between TRBJ2-7 and the DNA end casts doubt on the J call. Germline V gives CDR1 SGHTA, CDR2 FQGNSA. The CDR3 totals 15 residues. CDR3 region: CASSAGQGIPYEQYF. CDR3 in DNA: TGTGCCAGCAGCGCAGGACAGGGGATACCCTACGAGCAGTACTTC.